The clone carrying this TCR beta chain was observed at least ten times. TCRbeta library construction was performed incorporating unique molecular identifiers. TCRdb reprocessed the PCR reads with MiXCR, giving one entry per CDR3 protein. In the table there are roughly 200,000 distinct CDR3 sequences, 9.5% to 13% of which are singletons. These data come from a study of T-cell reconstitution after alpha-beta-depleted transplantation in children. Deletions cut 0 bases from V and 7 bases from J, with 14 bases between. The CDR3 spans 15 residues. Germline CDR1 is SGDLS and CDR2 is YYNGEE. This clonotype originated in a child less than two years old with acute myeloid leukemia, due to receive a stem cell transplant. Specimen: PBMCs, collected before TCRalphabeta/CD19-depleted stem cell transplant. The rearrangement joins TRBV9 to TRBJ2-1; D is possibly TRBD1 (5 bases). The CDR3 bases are TGTGCCAGCAGCGTAGTGGGCACAGGTTGGAATGAGCAGTTCTTC. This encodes CASSVVGTGWNEQFF. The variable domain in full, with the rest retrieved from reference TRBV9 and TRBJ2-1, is DSGVTQTPKHLITATGQRVTLRCSPRSGDLSVYWYQQSLDQGLQFLIQYYNGEERAKGNILERFSAQQFPDLHSELNLSSLELGDSALYFCASSVVGTGWNEQFFGPGTRLTVL.